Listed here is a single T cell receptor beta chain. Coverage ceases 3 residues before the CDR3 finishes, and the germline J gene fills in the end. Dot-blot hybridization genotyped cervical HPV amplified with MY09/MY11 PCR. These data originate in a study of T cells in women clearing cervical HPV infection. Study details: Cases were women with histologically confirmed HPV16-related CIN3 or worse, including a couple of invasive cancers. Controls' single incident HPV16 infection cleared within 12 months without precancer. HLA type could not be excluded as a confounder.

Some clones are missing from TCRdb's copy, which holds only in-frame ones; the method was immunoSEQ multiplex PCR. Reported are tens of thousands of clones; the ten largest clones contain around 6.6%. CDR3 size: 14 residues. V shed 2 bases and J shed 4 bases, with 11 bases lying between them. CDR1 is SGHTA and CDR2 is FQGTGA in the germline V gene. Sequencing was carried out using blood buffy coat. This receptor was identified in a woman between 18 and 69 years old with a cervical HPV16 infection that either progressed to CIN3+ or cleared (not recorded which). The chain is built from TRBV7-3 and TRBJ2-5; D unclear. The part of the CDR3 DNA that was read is TGTGCCAGCAGCTTACGCCCCACGGGAGAGACC. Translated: CASSLRPTGET. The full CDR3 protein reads CASSLRPTGETQYF.